Below, 18 T cell receptor beta chains from the same sample are listed, as sequenced in a study of blood T cell repertoires in COVID-19. The data were produced by immunoSEQ multiplex PCR, yet TCRdb's version contains in-frame clones alone and is incomplete. The sample contains about 76,000 clones, roughly 80% of which appear only once. Sequencing was performed on peripheral blood. The receptors were gathered from a woman aged 55-70 years with acute or convalescent COVID-19.

The rearrangement uses TRBV5-4 and TRBJ2-3; D is unresolved. The germline gives CDR1 SGHNT, CDR2 YYREEE (reference sequence). CDR3 length: 12 residues. Between the trimmed V and J ends, which lost 4 bases and 2 bases, there was a span of 5 bases. The CDR3 region has the DNA TGTGCCAGCAGCCCGGTCACAGATACGCAGTATTTT. Amino acids: CASSPVTDTQYF. Variable domain in full (rest from reference TRBV5-4 and TRBJ2-3): ETGVTQSPTHLIKTRGQQVTLRCSSQSGHNTVSWYQQALGQGPQFIFQYYREEENGRGNFPPRFSGLQFPNYSSELNVNALELDDSALYLCASSPVTDTQYFGPGTRLTVL.

The rearrangement joins TRBV5-1 to TRBJ1-2, with D maybe TRBD1 (5 bases). V lost 4 bases, J lost 8 bases, and 21 bases lay in between. Germline-derived CDR1 and CDR2 are SGHRS and YFSETQ. There are 15 residues in the CDR3. CDR3 DNA: TGCGCCAGCAGCCCCGGGACTGGCGCCCGGGGGGGCTACACCTTC. It yields the protein CASSPGTGARGGYTF.

Only one count was recorded for this clone. J is TRBJ2-2 and V is TRBV24-1; 9 bases align to TRBD1. This CDR3 has 16 residues. V trimming: 3 bases; J trimming: 4 bases; junction bases outside the gene matches: 5. In germline, CDR1 is KGHDR, CDR2 SFDVKD. The CDR3 sequence: CATSDTNRGLTGELFF. Written as DNA, the CDR3 is TGTGCCACCAGTGATACTAACAGGGGGCTCACCGGGGAGCTGTTTTTT.

The table lists this clone with a count of one. The chain combines TRBV2 with TRBJ2-3; TRBD1 aligns across 8 bases. This CDR3 is built from 15 residues. V was clipped by 2 bases and J by 3 bases; unmatched bases: 4. Germline loops: CDR1 SNHLY, CDR2 FYNNEI. The CDR3 is CASSETGGSTDTQYF. CDR3 DNA sequence: TGTGCCAGCAGTGAAACAGGGGGGAGTACAGATACGCAGTATTTT.

V usage is TRBV5-1 and J usage is TRBJ2-3; the match to TRBD1 covers 8 bases. The CDR3 covers 13 residues. Looked up from germline, CDR1 is SGHRS and CDR2 is YFSETQ. J gave up 1 base and V 5 bases, and 0 bases lay outside the gene matches. CDR3 DNA: TGCGCCAGCAGGACAGGGGGCACAGATACGCAGTATTTT. Residues: CASRTGGTDTQYF.

Only one count was recorded for this clone. V is TRBV7-9 and J is TRBJ2-1; possible D gene TRBD2, 6 bases. Germline loops: CDR1 SEHNR, CDR2 FQNEAQ (reference sequence). The CDR3 is 15 amino acids. Trimming cost V 4 bases and J 0 bases, with 10 bases left between them. This CDR3 is CASSSPGGSYNEQFF. The CDR3 nucleotides read TGTGCCAGCAGCTCCCCCGGGGGCTCCTACAATGAGCAGTTCTTC.

The CDR3 loop reads CATSGADQPQHF. The CDR3 bases are TGTGCCACCAGTGGGGCAGATCAGCCCCAGCATTTT. The chain is built from TRBV24-1 and TRBJ1-5; no clear D gene. The CDR3 has 12 amino acids. In germline, CDR1 is KGHDR, CDR2 SFDVKD. Trimming shortened V by 5 bases and J by 5 bases, and 6 bases separated the two germline ends.

V and J are TRBV24-1 and TRBJ2-3; D gene ambiguous. The V end lost 3 bases, the J end lost 2 bases, and 11 bases lay between the germline ends. Germline lookup yields CDR1 KGHDR and CDR2 SFDVKD. The CDR3 length is 15 residues. CDR3 coding DNA: TGTGCCACCAGTGATCCAGAAAGACTCACAGATACGCAGTATTTT. As protein: CATSDPERLTDTQYF.

The chain carries TRBV6-1 and TRBJ2-2, with a possible D match to TRBD2 (6 bases). CDR3 length: 16 residues. From germline, CDR1 is MNHNS and CDR2 SASEGT. V shed 3 bases and J shed 5 bases, with 16 bases lying between them. The CDR3 bases are TGTGCCAGCAGTGAGCAGCAGGGAGGCGGAACCGGGGAGCTGTTTTTT. It yields the protein CASSEQQGGGTGELFF.

V gene TRBV7-2 combines with J gene TRBJ2-3, with a tentative D call TRBD2 (7 bases). This CDR3 has 17 amino acids. Trimming pared 5 bases from V and 0 bases from J, leaving 18 bases between. The V gene's germline CDR1 is SGHTA and CDR2 FQGNSA. In DNA, the CDR3 is TGTGCCAGCAGCATCGGGCGGGGGCCAACTAGCACAGATACGCAGTATTTT. Encoded protein: CASSIGRGPTSTDTQYF.

The CDR3 DNA sequence: TGTGCCAGCAGGGCCACAGGGGCCGGCTACACCTTC. Translated: CASRATGAGYTF. This chain uses TRBV6-5 with TRBJ1-2; 7 positions agree with TRBD1. The CDR3 runs 12 residues. Losses at the gene ends were 6 bases for V and 8 bases for J; bases not matched to a gene: 6. Germline loops: CDR1 MNHEY, CDR2 SVGAGI.

The chain carries TRBV7-2 and TRBJ2-3; 9 bases line up with TRBD2. The CDR3 spans 16 residues. The germline V gene encodes CDR1 SGHTA and CDR2 FQGNSA. The ends lost 3 bases at V and 4 bases at J; junction bases unmatched: 8. CDR3 DNA: TGTGCCAGCAGCTTCCTAGCGGGGTGGGGTGCAGATACGCAGTATTTT. It codes for CASSFLAGWGADTQYF.

The chain uses TRBV11-2 and TRBJ2-1, with 8 bases aligning to TRBD2. The CDR3 extends over 19 amino acids. After removal of 2 bases from V and 8 bases from J, the junction contained 20 bases not matched to a gene. Germline-derived CDR1 and CDR2 are SGHAT and FQNNGV. Here the CDR3 DNA reads TGTGCCAGCAGCTTACACCGAGGAGGCGGGGGGCGGGCATTTGATGAGCAGTTCTTC. Its translation is CASSLHRGGGGRAFDEQFF.

The chain has TRBV29-1 and TRBJ2-7; TRBD2 might be the D (6 bases). The CDR3 spans 14 residues. From germline, CDR1 is SQVTM and CDR2 ANQGSEA. The V and J ends lost 1 base and 1 base respectively, with 11 bases between them. In DNA, the CDR3 is TGCAGCGTTGAAGGCGGGACGGCGTCCTACGAGCAGTACTTC. Encoded protein: CSVEGGTASYEQYF.

The chain has TRBV7-8 and TRBJ2-1; D remains unclear. V lost 1 base and J 5 bases, leaving 18 bases between the germline ends. Germline V gene sequence: CDR1 SGHVS, CDR2 FQNEAQ. CDR3 size: 17 residues. The CDR3 spells CASSLDSWSFTHNEQFF. CDR3 sequence (DNA): TGTGCCAGCAGCTTAGATTCTTGGAGCTTTACCCACAATGAGCAGTTCTTC.

This chain joins TRBV18 and TRBJ1-1; TRBD1 matches at 7 bases. The junction had 7 bases not matched to a gene; V was cut back by 2 bases and J by 7 bases. In germline, CDR1 is KGHSH, CDR2 LQKENI. The CDR3 has 14 residues. Here the CDR3 DNA reads TGTGCCAGCTCACCAAAGGGCCAGGGGGTTGAAGCTTTCTTT. Protein sequence: CASSPKGQGVEAFF.

The chain carries TRBV7-2 and TRBJ2-3; D is unclear. The V end lost 6 bases, the J end lost 1 base, and 17 bases lay between the germline ends. CDR1 and CDR2 from the germline V gene are SGHTA and FQGNSA. This CDR3 spans 16 amino acids. Here the CDR3 reads CASSRSRDPRTDTQYF. The CDR3 DNA is TGTGCCAGCAGTCGGAGTCGAGATCCTCGCACAGATACGCAGTATTTT.

This chain links TRBV14 with TRBJ2-4, with 7 positions matching TRBD1. The germline V gene has CDR1 SGHDN and CDR2 FVKESK. V was pared by 4 bases and J by 7 bases, with 4 bases of the junction left unmatched. CDR3 length: 13 residues. CDR3 DNA: TGTGCCAGCAGCCCCAGACAGGGTAACATTCAGTACTTC. Translation gives CASSPRQGNIQYF.